One and the same sample provided the 20 T cell receptor beta chains below, sequenced in a study of blood T cell repertoires in COVID-19. This table comes from immunoSEQ multiplex PCR, and its TCRdb copy is limited to in-frame clones, with some not included. The table records some 180,000 clones, roughly 73% of them present only once. Material for sequencing was peripheral blood. Source of these receptors: a woman older than 75 with active or convalescent COVID-19.

The chain joins TRBV7-9 to TRBJ2-7, with TRBD2 as a possible D gene (5 bases). The CDR3 runs 13 residues. Trimming stripped 2 bases from V and 9 bases from J, with 14 bases between. Germline V gene data show CDR1 as SEHNR and CDR2 as FQNEAQ (reference sequence). CDR3 DNA sequence: TGTGCCAGCAGCTTATTGAGCGGTTTGGGGCAGTACTTC. Protein sequence: CASSLLSGLGQYF.

The V call is TRBV7-9, the J call TRBJ2-7, with a tentative D call TRBD1 (5 bases). V was pared by 3 bases and J by 3 bases, with 9 bases between. CDR1 and CDR2 (germline): SEHNR, FQNEAQ (reference sequence). The CDR3 is 13 amino acids. This CDR3 reads CASSLLQGYEQYF. The CDR3 DNA is TGTGCCAGCAGCTTGTTGCAGGGCTACGAGCAGTACTTC.

The V call is TRBV28, the J call TRBJ2-5; TRBD1 might be the D (6 bases). Germline loops: CDR1 MDHEN, CDR2 SYDVKM. The CDR3 is 15 residues long. Trimming left V 5 bases short and J 1 base short, with 14 bases between. CDR3 bases: TGTGCCAGCAGTCTACAGGGAGTCGGCCAAGAGACCCAGTACTTC. Protein: CASSLQGVGQETQYF.

On this clone itself: An end of the junction differs from the germline gene, which may be a read error. The chain couples TRBV7-7 to TRBJ2-1, with a weak D call TRBD2 (5 bases). The CDR3 is 12 residues long. Per germline, CDR1 SSHAT and CDR2 FNYEAQ (reference sequence). CDR3 sequence reads: CASSPSRGEQFF. As DNA, the CDR3 is TGTGCTAGCAGCCCTTCCCGGGGTGAGCAGTTCTTC. The variable domain in full, with the rest retrieved from reference TRBV7-7 and TRBJ2-1, is GAGVSQSPRYKVTKRGQDVTLRCDPISSHATLYWYQQALGQGPEFLTYFNYEAQPDKSGLPSDRFSAERPEGSISTLTIQRTEQRDSAMYRCASSPSRGEQFFGPGTRLTVL.

The sample holds a few counts of this clone. The chain combines TRBV28 with TRBJ1-4, with D perhaps matching TRBD1 (5 bases). The ends were cut back, 6 bases at V and 3 bases at J, with 17 bases in the middle. Germline V gene lookup returns CDR1 MDHEN and CDR2 SYDVKM. CDR3 size: 16 residues. CDR3 protein: CASRGLGPGANEKLFF. The CDR3 DNA follows: TGTGCCAGCAGAGGCTTGGGGCCTGGGGCTAATGAAAAACTGTTTTTT.

The rearrangement joins TRBV2 to TRBJ1-2; D remains unclear. CDR3 length equals 13 residues. Trimming shortened V by 1 base and J by 4 bases, and 7 bases separated the two germline ends. CDR1 is SNHLY, CDR2 FYNNEI, per germline. The CDR3 DNA reads as TGTGCCAGCAGTGAAGTGGCAGGCTATGGCTACACCTTC. Protein sequence: CASSEVAGYGYTF.

This clone has only a few counts. The V gene is TRBV28, the J gene TRBJ1-2; TRBD1 is a possible D gene (6 bases). Germline CDR1 reads MDHEN; CDR2 reads SYDVKM. The V gene lost 3 bases and the J gene lost 3 bases, with 20 bases spanning the gap. This CDR3 spans 17 amino acids. The CDR3 loop is CASSFRLQGWNHYGYTF. DNA for the CDR3: TGTGCCAGCAGTTTTAGGTTACAGGGTTGGAACCACTATGGCTACACCTTC.

The chain couples TRBV29-1 to TRBJ1-1, with 8 positions matching TRBD1. The V gene's germline CDR1 is SQVTM and CDR2 ANQGSEA. V lost 7 bases, J lost 3 bases, and 13 bases stayed unmatched. CDR3 length: 15 amino acids. This CDR3 reads CSAPGTGPIDTEAFF. The CDR3 DNA is TGCAGCGCCCCCGGGACAGGCCCAATAGACACTGAAGCTTTCTTT.

The genes are TRBV7-9 and TRBJ1-1; TRBD1 might be the D (5 bases). The CDR3 covers 13 residues. Germline V gives CDR1 SEHNR, CDR2 FQNEAQ (reference sequence). Trimming took off 5 bases at V and 9 bases at J, with 16 bases between the two ends. Here the CDR3 DNA reads TGTGCCAGCAGCCCCGTCCCGGAGGGGAAAGCTTTCTTT. It encodes CASSPVPEGKAFF.

The V gene is TRBV5-6, the J gene TRBJ2-7; D is possibly TRBD2 (6 bases). The V gene lost 1 base and the J gene lost 5 bases, with 22 bases spanning the gap. The CDR3 totals 17 residues. Per the germline V gene, CDR1 is SGHDT and CDR2 is YYEEEE. The CDR3 sequence: CASSLPRLHGGVDEQYF. The CDR3 DNA follows: TGTGCCAGCAGCTTGCCGCGGTTACACGGAGGGGTCGACGAGCAGTACTTC.

This clone was seen a single time. The chain has TRBV9 and TRBJ1-1; possible D gene TRBD1, 5 bases. Germline CDR1 and CDR2: SGDLS and YYNGEE. The V end was cut by 3 bases, the J end by 1 base, with 10 bases between. This CDR3 has 14 residues. The CDR3 sequence is CASSASTGNTEAFF. CDR3 nucleotide sequence: TGTGCCAGCAGCGCCTCAACAGGGAACACTGAAGCTTTCTTT.

The rearrangement joins TRBV5-6 to TRBJ2-1, with D possibly being TRBD2 (7 bases). CDR3 length equals 14 residues. Germline V CDR1 and CDR2: SGHDT, YYEEEE. The germline V and J ends were trimmed by 4 bases and 4 bases, with 12 bases remaining between them. CDR3 sequence reads: CASSRGGTYNEQFF. CDR3 bases: TGTGCCAGCAGCCGCGGGGGCACTTACAATGAGCAGTTCTTC.

The V and J genes are TRBV5-1 and TRBJ2-7, with D perhaps TRBD2 (6 bases). CDR3 length: 15 amino acids. V was clipped by 1 base and J by 2 bases, with 13 bases between them. The germline V gene encodes CDR1 SGHRS and CDR2 YFSETQ. CDR3 in DNA: TGCGCCAGCAGCTTGCTATACGGGGGACCCTACGAGCAGTACTTC. Amino acid sequence: CASSLLYGGPYEQYF.

This chain connects TRBV6-5 to TRBJ1-4; D is uncertain. Trimming stripped 7 bases from V and 4 bases from J, with 10 bases between. The CDR3 loop spans 13 amino acids. From germline, CDR1 is MNHEY and CDR2 SVGAGI. The CDR3 spells CASTSGLNEKLFF. CDR3 bases: TGTGCCAGCACCTCCGGACTTAATGAAAAACTGTTTTTT.

This chain links TRBV6-5 with TRBJ1-1; D unclear. Germline CDR1 is MNHEY and CDR2 is SVGAGI. This CDR3 is 13 amino acids long. V shed 7 bases and J shed 5 bases, with 14 bases lying between them. CDR3 nucleotide sequence: TGTGCCAGCACGCTAACGTTCGGGACTGAAGCTTTCTTT. Its translation is CASTLTFGTEAFF.

The chain uses TRBV20-1 and TRBJ2-1, with D hard to call. With 5 bases removed from V and 6 bases from J, the gap between germline ends came to 8 bases. The CDR3 sequence is 11 residues long. The germline V gene has CDR1 DFQATT and CDR2 SNEGSKA (reference sequence). CDR3 region: CSAHDFNEQFF. The CDR3 DNA is TGCAGTGCTCACGACTTCAATGAGCAGTTCTTC.

The count of this clone is one. The V call is TRBV7-2, the J call TRBJ2-7; weak D call: TRBD1 (5 bases). The CDR3 has 13 residues. Trimming stripped 1 base from V and 10 bases from J, with 14 bases between. The V gene's germline CDR1 is SGHTA and CDR2 FQGNSA. The CDR3 reads CASSLDRNMFQYF. Here the CDR3 DNA reads TGTGCCAGCAGCTTAGACAGGAATATGTTTCAGTACTTC.

The count of this clone is one. The chain links TRBV5-1 to TRBJ2-1; 7 bases align to TRBD2. The length of the CDR3 is 16 residues. Trimming took 4 bases from V and 6 from J; bases not matched to a gene: 13. Germline CDR1 SGHRS, CDR2 YFSETQ. For the CDR3, the DNA is TGCGCCAGCAGCGATACAATTCTTCCGGGAGGCAATGAGCAGTTCTTC. As protein: CASSDTILPGGNEQFF.

The chain links TRBV28 to TRBJ2-7; D remains ambiguous. Germline V gene sequence: CDR1 MDHEN, CDR2 SYDVKM. Deletions cut 3 bases from V and 0 bases from J, with 12 bases between. This CDR3 comprises 15 residues. CDR3 sequence: CASSFGRSSSYEQYF. The CDR3 region has the DNA TGTGCCAGCAGTTTTGGCAGGTCAAGCTCCTACGAGCAGTACTTC.

The chain links TRBV10-3 to TRBJ1-5, with D hard to call. Germline CDR1 ENHRY, CDR2 SYGVKD. V was trimmed by 6 bases and J by 5 bases, leaving 8 bases between them. The CDR3 covers 12 residues. CDR3: CAISGEDQPQHF. CDR3 DNA: TGTGCCATCAGCGGGGAGGATCAGCCCCAGCATTTT.